This T cell receptor beta chain was obtained from a study of spatial heterogeneity in lung cancer (dated by TCRdb to between 2018 and 2021). Regarding the study in general: Donors were around 71 patients with early-stage, untreated non-small cell lung cancer from the lung TRACERx cohort. Follow-up PBMC samples were sequenced whenever available, with the median time to follow-up being two to three years after resection. In the raw uncorrected reads, each unique combination of TCR and UMI appeared more than ten times on average. Beta-chain transcripts were consistently detected in greater numbers than alpha-chain transcripts, which likely reflected higher beta-chain transcript abundance. Nonsynonymous mutation counts, determined by whole-exome sequencing of tumor tissue, were related to TCR repertoire features. At surgery, hundreds of tumor regions, approximately 64 matched nontumor lung samples and 56 PBMC samples were TCR-sequenced for both alpha and beta chains. In non-small cell lung cancer, the study made a quantitative comparison of TCR alpha and beta repertoires among multiple tumor regions, matched nontumor lung and blood. Study-level results and caveats: Comparisons of baseline and follow-up blood repertoires included only 15 or so patients. Ubiquitous expanded tumor TCRs were found in blood more often at tumor resection than at routine follow-up. Confirming at a functional level the hypothesis that regional TCRs recognize regional mutations was considered to require additional single-cell paired TCR alpha and beta sequencing.

The label giving this sample's time point can be read as: blood at routine non-recurrence follow-up after resection. For TCR sequencing, whole RNA was extracted from tumor and nontumor lung tissue, or from cryopreserved PBMC samples, and no cell sorting was done. Only patients for whom sufficient RNA was available from at least two tumor regions were selected for TCR sequencing. The CDR3 sequence holds 15 residues, the cysteine and phenylalanine included. Only the CDR3 region is kept as DNA, spanning 45 bases read in frame from base 1. Trimming leaves V shorter by 2 bases and J shorter by 9 bases, with the junction holding 8 bases beyond the gene matches. Library preparation used 5' RACE. Instrument on record: NextSeq 500. In the TCR library protocol, a unique molecular identifier was attached to each TCR cDNA molecule so that PCR and sequencing errors could be corrected. Turning to the authors' computational methods: Decombinator tools were used for TCR identification, UMI-based error correction and CDR3 extraction. Expanded TCRs were defined as those above a frequency of 2 per 1,000, corresponding to the top 1% of the tumor frequency distribution. Renyi diversity was calculated using the R vegan package after each repertoire was subsampled 100 times to 5,000 TCRs. CDR3 similarity networks were built from amino acid triplet string-kernel similarity, with CDR3s being connected when pairwise similarity was above 0.82. The public reads were reanalyzed by TCRdb: fastp trimming at Q25, MiXCR alignment, in-frame beta chains only. Each entry is one CDR3 protein sequence, shown with its most common DNA and genes. These V and J calls originate from TCRdb's pipeline instead of the authors' own analysis. This sample has around 47,000 distinct CDR3 sequences in its table, and around 7.7% of those were observed once. Approximately 40% of the sample lies in the top ten.

This clonotype was found many times. This clone's antigen is unknown. No base quality information exists; no much larger clone differs at one position. This receptor chain uses TRBV12-3 or TRBV12-4 and TRBJ2-1; the junction holds 9 bases that match TRBD2. The source is a female donor with early-stage non-small cell lung cancer. The sample consisted of PBMCs, taken at follow-up. The bases are TGTGCCAGCAGTTTAATAGTAGCGGGGGTCGTTGAGCAGTTCTTC. Translated, it reads CASSLIVAGVVEQFF.